This T cell receptor (beta chain) stems from a study of beta chain features in type 1 diabetes. Overall study: All samples together contributed 95 million to 110 million sorted cells for examination. Study-wide results and limits: Patients with Type 1 diabetes showed moderately but significantly shorter TCRB CDR3s in all four CD4+ subsets. For patients, the naive, central memory and Treg TCRB repertoires appeared more alike than for healthy donors. Over-representation of high TCR-expressing cells was a possible consequence of cDNA sequencing.

Notes on this clone: Its antigen remains unidentified.

CDR3 length: 14 amino acids. Germline V CDR1 and CDR2: GTSNPN, SVGIG (reference sequence). The sequenced template was cDNA made from the entire isolated RNA. Sequencing was performed with immunoSEQ multiplex PCR; in TCRdb, only in-frame clones are kept and a portion is missing. The repertoire holds roughly 730,000 clones, with roughly an eighth as singletons. The sequence was obtained from a man aged 18 to 29 with type 1 diabetes. Sample: naive CD4+ T cells from blood. The chain joins TRBV30 to TRBJ2-5; 11 nucleotides align to TRBD2. CDR3 sequence reads: CAVLAGGFGETQYF. DNA of the CDR3: TGTGCTGTGCTAGCGGGGGGCTTCGGAGAGACCCAGTACTTC.